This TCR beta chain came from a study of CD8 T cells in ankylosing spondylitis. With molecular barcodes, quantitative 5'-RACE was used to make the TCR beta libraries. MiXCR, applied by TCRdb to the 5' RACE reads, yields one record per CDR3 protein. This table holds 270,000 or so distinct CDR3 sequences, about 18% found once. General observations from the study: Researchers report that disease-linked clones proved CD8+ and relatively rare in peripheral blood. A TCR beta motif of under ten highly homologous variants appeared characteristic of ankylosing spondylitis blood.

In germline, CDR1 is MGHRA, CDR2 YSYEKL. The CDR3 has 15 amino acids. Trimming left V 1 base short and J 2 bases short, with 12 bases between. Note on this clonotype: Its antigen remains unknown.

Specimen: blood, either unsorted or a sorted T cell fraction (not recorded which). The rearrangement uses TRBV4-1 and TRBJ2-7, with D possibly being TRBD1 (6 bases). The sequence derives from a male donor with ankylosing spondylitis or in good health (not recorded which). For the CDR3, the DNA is TGCGCCAGCAGCCAAGGACAGGCGGAGACCTACGAGCAGTACTTC. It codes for CASSQGQAETYEQYF.